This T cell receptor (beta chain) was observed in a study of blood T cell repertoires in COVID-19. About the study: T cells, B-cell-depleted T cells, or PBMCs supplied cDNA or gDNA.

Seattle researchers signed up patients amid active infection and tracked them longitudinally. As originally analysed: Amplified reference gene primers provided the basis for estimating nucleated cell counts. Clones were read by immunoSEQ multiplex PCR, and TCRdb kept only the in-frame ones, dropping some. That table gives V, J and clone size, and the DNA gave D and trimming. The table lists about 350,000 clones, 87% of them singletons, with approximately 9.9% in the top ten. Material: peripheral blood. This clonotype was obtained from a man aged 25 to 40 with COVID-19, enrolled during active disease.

The CDR3 DNA reads TGTGCCAGTACTGACACCCCAGATACGCAGTATTTT. This translates into CASTDTPDTQYF. The gene calls are TRBV19 and TRBJ2-3; unclear D gene. Germline CDR1 LNHDA, CDR2 SQIVND (reference sequence). Trimming stripped 7 bases from V and 4 bases from J, with 9 bases between. The CDR3 contains 12 residues.